This TCR beta chain is drawn from a study of shared clonotypes between healthy human individuals. Study at large: Researchers assigned three CD4 naive, three CD4 memory, two CD8 naive and one CD8 memory plate to each donor.

A word on this clone: Its antigen is undetermined.

The CDR3 extends over 11 amino acids. Germline loops: CDR1 DFQATT, CDR2 SNEGSKA (reference sequence). V was cut by 8 bases and J by 4 bases, with 11 bases left in between. Study-wide results and caveats: Donor scarcity curtailed the genetic and exposure-history diversity represented herein. As a rule, naive subsets had a larger estimated richness than memory subsets.

Profiling relied on immunoSEQ multiplex PCR, and the TCRdb table lists in-frame clones only, not all of them. The data hold a few hundred thousand clones, with just over 65% observed a single time. Sequencing was carried out using memory CD4+ T cells sorted from blood. Indicated subset: CD45RA-negative fraction. The receptor was derived from a man aged 30 to 45 in good health. The chain joins TRBV20-1 to TRBJ2-5, with D uncertain. The CDR3, as DNA: TGCAGTTCTCACCTAGGAGAGACCCAGTACTTC. Amino acid sequence: CSSHLGETQYF.